The 10 T cell receptor beta chains given below trace back to one sample, sequenced in a study of T cell responses to AZD1222 COVID-19 vaccine. Sequencing used immunoSEQ multiplex PCR; TCRdb keeps in-frame clones, though not all of them. The repertoire holds about 120,000 clones, with roughly 89% as singletons. The sequencing used peripheral blood, collected 28 days after the second AZD1222 dose. These receptors all stem from an adult who received the AZD1222 COVID-19 vaccine.

The chain links TRBV7-9 to TRBJ1-1; TRBD1 matches 10 bases. Trimming took 5 bases from V and 2 from J; bases not matched to a gene: 5. CDR1 SEHNR and CDR2 FQNEAQ come from the germline V gene (reference sequence). The CDR3 runs 15 residues. Here the CDR3 reads CASSPRTGGNTEAFF. CDR3 DNA sequence: TGTGCCAGCAGCCCCCGGACAGGGGGTAACACTGAAGCTTTCTTT.

The chain employs TRBV2 and TRBJ2-5; no clear D gene. V lost 7 bases to trimming and J lost 2 bases, with 5 bases between them. The CDR3 loop spans 11 amino acids. Germline-derived CDR1 and CDR2 are SNHLY and FYNNEI. This CDR3 is CASTRQETQYF. CDR3 nucleotide sequence: TGTGCCAGCACCAGACAAGAGACCCAGTACTTC.

The chain has TRBV7-2 and TRBJ2-7, with D possibly being TRBD2 (6 bases). Germline lookup yields CDR1 SGHTA and CDR2 FQGNSA. The CDR3 runs 15 residues. With 5 bases removed from V and 7 bases from J, the gap between germline ends came to 21 bases. CDR3 sequence (DNA): TGTGCCAGCAGCCCCGAGTCGGACGGGAGCGTGGAGCAGTACTTC. Translation gives CASSPESDGSVEQYF.

V is TRBV7-3 and J is TRBJ2-3; TRBD2 is a possible D gene (5 bases). The germline gives CDR1 SGHTA, CDR2 FQGTGA. V shed 0 bases and J shed 0 bases, with 7 bases lying between them. This CDR3 has 15 amino acids. CDR3: CASSLTGGSTDTQYF. The CDR3 DNA reads TGTGCCAGCAGCTTAACGGGCGGGAGCACAGATACGCAGTATTTT.

The genes are TRBV7-9 and TRBJ2-7; D might be TRBD1 or TRBD2, each matching 7 bases. The CDR3 extends over 15 amino acids. The ends were cut back, 3 bases at V and 2 bases at J, with 14 bases in the middle. Per the germline V gene, CDR1 is SEHNR and CDR2 is FQNEAQ (reference sequence). CDR3 loop: CASSFLRGGAYEQYF. DNA of the CDR3: TGTGCCAGCAGCTTTCTCAGGGGGGGAGCCTACGAGCAGTACTTC. Combining the CDR3 with reference TRBV7-9 and TRBJ2-7 gives the whole variable domain DTGVSQNPRHKITKRGQNVTFRCDPISEHNRLYWYRQTLGQGPEFLTYFQNEAQLEKSRLLSDRFSAERPKGSFSTLEIQRTEQGDSAMYLCASSFLRGGAYEQYFGPGTRLTVT.

This sequence joins TRBV4-1 and TRBJ2-1, with 8 bases lining up with TRBD2. The CDR3 length is 19 residues. The J segment lost 3 bases and the V segment lost 1 base, leaving 14 bases of the junction unmatched. The germline CDR1 and CDR2 sequences are MGHRA and YSYEKL. As DNA, the CDR3 is TGCGCCAGCAGCCAAGTATCCCAGGTGGTTAGCGGGGACTACAATGAGCAGTTCTTC. Translating it yields CASSQVSQVVSGDYNEQFF.

This clone was detected only once. The V gene is TRBV18, the J gene TRBJ1-1, with 7 positions matching TRBD1. The CDR3 covers 14 residues. Germline-derived CDR1 and CDR2 are KGHSH and LQKENI. Trimming took 3 bases from V and 2 from J; bases not matched to a gene: 3. The CDR3 reads CASSPTGVNTEAFF. The DNA of the CDR3 is TGTGCCAGCTCACCCACAGGGGTAAACACTGAAGCTTTCTTT.

The rearrangement links TRBV30 to TRBJ1-4, with 12 nucleotides matching TRBD1. Germline-derived CDR1 and CDR2 are GTSNPN and SVGIG (reference sequence). This CDR3 region has 17 residues. The trim removed 0 bases at V and 2 bases at J, leaving 4 bases unmatched. The CDR3 loop reads CAWSVGDRGRTNEKLFF. The CDR3 region has the DNA TGTGCCTGGAGTGTTGGGGACAGGGGGCGGACTAATGAAAAACTGTTTTTT.

This clone was seen just once. This rearrangement joins TRBV12-3 or TRBV12-4 to TRBJ2-7, with a tentative D call TRBD2 (6 bases). This CDR3 contains 13 residues. V was shortened by 6 bases and J by 2 bases, with 11 bases between the two germline ends. CDR3 residues: CASSPGVTYEQYF. CDR3 bases: TGTGCCAGCAGCCCGGGAGTTACCTACGAGCAGTACTTC.

The V gene is TRBV10-3, the J gene TRBJ2-3; TRBD2 matches at 7 bases. CDR3 size: 14 residues. The trim removed 10 bases at V and 0 bases at J, leaving 7 bases unmatched. Germline assignment: CDR1 ENHRY and CDR2 SYGVKD. In DNA, the CDR3 is TGTGCCACAGGGAGGGGAACTAGCACAGATACGCAGTATTTT. It codes for CATGRGTSTDTQYF.